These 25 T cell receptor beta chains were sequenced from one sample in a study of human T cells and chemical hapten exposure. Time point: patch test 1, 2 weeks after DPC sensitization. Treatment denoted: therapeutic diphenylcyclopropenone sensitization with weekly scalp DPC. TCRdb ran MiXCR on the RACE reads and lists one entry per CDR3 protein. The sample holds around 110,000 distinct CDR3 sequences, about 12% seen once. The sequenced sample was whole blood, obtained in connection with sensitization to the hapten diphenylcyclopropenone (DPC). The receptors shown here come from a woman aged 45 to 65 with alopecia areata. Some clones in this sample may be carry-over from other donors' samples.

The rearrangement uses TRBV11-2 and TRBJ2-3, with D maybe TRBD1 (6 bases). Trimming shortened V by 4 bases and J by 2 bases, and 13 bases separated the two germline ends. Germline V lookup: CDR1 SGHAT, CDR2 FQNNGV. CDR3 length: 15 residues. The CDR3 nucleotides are TGTGCCAGCAGCTACGACAGGCCACTCACAGATACGCAGTATTTT. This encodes CASSYDRPLTDTQYF. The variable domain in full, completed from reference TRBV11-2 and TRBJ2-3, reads EAGVAQSPRYKIIEKRQSVAFWCNPISGHATLYWYQQILGQGPKLLIQFQNNGVVDDSQLPKDRFSAERLKGVDSTLKIQPAKLEDSAVYLCASSYDRPLTDTQYFGPGTRLTVL.

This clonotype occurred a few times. DNA for the CDR3: TGCGCCAGCAGTGCCGGGGGCAGTCAGCCCCAGCATTTT. It translates to CASSAGGSQPQHF. This chain joins TRBV10-1 and TRBJ1-5, with D possibly being TRBD1 (6 bases). V lost 4 bases and J lost 6, with 10 bases in between. The CDR3 is 13 amino acids. Germline loops: CDR1 WNHNN, CDR2 SYGVQD (reference sequence).

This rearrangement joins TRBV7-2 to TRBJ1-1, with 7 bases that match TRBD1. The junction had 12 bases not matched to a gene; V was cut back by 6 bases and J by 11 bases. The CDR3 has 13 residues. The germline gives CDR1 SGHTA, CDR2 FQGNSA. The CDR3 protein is CASRTDREGGAFF. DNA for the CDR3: TGTGCCAGCAGAACTGACAGGGAAGGTGGGGCTTTCTTT.

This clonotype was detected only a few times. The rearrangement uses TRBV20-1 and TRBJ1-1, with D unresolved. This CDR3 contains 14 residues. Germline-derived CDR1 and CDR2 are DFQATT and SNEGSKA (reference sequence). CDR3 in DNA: TGCCTTGTGGGAGCCCCTAGCCCGAACACTGAAGCTTTCTTT. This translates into CLVGAPSPNTEAFF.

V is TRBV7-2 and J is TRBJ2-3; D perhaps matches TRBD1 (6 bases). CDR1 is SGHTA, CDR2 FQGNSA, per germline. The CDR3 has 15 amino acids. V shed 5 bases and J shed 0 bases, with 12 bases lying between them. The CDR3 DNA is TGTGCCAGCAGCCCAGCAGGACAGAGCACAGATACGCAGTATTTT. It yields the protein CASSPAGQSTDTQYF.

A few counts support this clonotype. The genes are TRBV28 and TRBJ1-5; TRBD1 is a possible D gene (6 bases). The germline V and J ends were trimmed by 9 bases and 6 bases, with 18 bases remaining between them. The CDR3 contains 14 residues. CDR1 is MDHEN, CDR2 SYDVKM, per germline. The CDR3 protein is CASRAQGGGQPQHF. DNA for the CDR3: TGTGCCAGTCGGGCCCAGGGAGGGGGTCAGCCCCAGCATTTT.

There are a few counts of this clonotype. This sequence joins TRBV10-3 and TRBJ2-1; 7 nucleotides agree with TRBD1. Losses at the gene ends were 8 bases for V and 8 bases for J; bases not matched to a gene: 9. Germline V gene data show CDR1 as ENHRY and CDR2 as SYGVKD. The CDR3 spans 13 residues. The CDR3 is CAIQGVQADEQFF. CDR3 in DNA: TGTGCCATCCAGGGGGTACAAGCGGATGAGCAGTTCTTC.

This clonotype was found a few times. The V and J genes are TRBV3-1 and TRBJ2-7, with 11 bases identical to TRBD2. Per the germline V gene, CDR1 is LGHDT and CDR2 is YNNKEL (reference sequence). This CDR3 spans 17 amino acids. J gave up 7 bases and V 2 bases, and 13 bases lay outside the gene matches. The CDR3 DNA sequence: TGTGCCAGCAGCCAAATCGGGACTAGCGGCAACCTGGGAGAGCAGTACTTC. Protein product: CASSQIGTSGNLGEQYF.

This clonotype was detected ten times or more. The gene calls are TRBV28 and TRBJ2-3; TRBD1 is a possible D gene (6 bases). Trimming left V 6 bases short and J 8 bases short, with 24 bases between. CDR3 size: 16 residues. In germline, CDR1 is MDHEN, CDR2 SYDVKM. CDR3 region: CASSRTGQGSLATQYF. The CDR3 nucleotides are TGTGCCAGCAGCCGAACCGGCCAGGGGAGCTTAGCTACGCAGTATTTT.

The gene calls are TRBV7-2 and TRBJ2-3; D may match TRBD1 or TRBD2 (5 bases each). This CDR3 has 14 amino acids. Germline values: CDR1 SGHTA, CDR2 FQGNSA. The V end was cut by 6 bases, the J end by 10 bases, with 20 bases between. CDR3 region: CASSPLPTGGSQYF. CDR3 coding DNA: TGTGCCAGCAGTCCTCTCCCCACAGGAGGCTCGCAGTATTTT.

The CDR3 here is CASSLKVSGGTYEQYF. Here the CDR3 DNA reads TGTGCCAGCAGCTTAAAAGTCAGCGGGGGTACCTACGAGCAGTACTTC. The rearrangement links TRBV7-9 to TRBJ2-7; 8 bases are a match to TRBD2. This CDR3 has 16 residues. The V and J ends lost 2 bases and 2 bases, in that order; junction bases with no gene match: 8. Germline assignment: CDR1 SEHNR and CDR2 FQNEAQ (reference sequence).

CDR3 DNA: TGCGCCAGCACCCGACTAGCGGGGCAGAATGAGCAGTTCTTC. Encoded protein: CASTRLAGQNEQFF. The J gene is TRBJ2-1, the V gene TRBV5-1; 11 bases match TRBD2. The CDR3 covers 14 residues. V lost 6 bases to trimming and J lost 7 bases; unmatched junction nucleotides: 6. Germline CDR1 reads SGHRS; CDR2 reads YFSETQ.

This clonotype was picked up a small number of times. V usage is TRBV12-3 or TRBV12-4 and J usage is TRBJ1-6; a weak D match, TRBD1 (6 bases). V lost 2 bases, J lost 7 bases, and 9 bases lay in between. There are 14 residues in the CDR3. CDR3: CASSLQGRNSPLHF. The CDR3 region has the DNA TGTGCCAGCAGTTTACAGGGGCGAAATTCACCCCTCCACTTT.

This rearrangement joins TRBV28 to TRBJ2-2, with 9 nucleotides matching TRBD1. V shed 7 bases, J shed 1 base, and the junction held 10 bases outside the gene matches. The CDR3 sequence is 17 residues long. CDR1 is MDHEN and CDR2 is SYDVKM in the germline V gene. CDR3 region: CASTPDRGRGNTGELFF. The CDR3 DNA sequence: TGTGCCAGCACTCCGGACAGGGGCCGGGGGAACACCGGGGAGCTGTTTTTT.

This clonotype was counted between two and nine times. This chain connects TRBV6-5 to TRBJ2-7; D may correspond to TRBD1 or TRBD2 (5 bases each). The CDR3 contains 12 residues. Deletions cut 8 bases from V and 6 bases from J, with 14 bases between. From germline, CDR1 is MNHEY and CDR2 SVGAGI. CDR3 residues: CASWSGRLEQYF. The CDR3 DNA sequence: TGTGCCAGCTGGTCGGGGCGGCTCGAGCAGTACTTC.

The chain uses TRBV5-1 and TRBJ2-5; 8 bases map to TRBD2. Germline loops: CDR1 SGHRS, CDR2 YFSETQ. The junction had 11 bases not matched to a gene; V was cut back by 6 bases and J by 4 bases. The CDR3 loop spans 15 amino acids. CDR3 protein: CASNGGGSGGETQYF. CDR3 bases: TGCGCCAGCAACGGAGGAGGGAGCGGGGGAGAGACCCAGTACTTC. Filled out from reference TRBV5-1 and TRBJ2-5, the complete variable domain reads KAGVTQTPRYLIKTRGQQVTLSCSPISGHRSVSWYQQTPGQGLQFLFEYFSETQRNKGNFPGRFSGRQFSNSRSEMNVSTLELGDSALYLCASNGGGSGGETQYFGPGTRLLVL.

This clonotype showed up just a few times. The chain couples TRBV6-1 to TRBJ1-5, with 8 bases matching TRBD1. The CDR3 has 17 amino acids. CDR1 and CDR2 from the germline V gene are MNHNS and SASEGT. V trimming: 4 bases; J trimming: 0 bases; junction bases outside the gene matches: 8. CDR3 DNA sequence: TGTGCCAGCAGTGGCAGGACAGGGCAATATAGCAATCAGCCCCAGCATTTT. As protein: CASSGRTGQYSNQPQHF.

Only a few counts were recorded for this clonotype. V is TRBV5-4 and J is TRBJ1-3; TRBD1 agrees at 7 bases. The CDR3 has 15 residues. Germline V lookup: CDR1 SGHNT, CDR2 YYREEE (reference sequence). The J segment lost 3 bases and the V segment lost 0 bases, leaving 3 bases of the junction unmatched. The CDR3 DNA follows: TGTGCCAGCAGCTTGGACAGGGGCAATGGAAACACCATATATTTT. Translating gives CASSLDRGNGNTIYF.

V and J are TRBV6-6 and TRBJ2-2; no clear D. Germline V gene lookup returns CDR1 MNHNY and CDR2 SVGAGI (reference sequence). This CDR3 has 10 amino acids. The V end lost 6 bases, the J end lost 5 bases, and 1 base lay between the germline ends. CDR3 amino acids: CASRTGELFF. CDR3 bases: TGTGCCAGCAGGACCGGGGAGCTGTTTTTT.

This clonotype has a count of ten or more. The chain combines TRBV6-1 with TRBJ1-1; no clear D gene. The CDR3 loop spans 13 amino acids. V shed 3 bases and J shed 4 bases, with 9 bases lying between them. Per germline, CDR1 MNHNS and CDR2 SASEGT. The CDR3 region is CASSDHRFTEAFF. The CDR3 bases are TGTGCCAGCAGTGACCATCGGTTCACTGAAGCTTTCTTT.

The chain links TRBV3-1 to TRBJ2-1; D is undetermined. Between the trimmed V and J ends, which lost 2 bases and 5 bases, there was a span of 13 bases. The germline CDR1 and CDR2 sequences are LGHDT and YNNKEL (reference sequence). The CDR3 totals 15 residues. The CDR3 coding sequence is TGTGCCAGCAGCCAAAGTCCCCTTGCCCACAATGAGCAGTTCTTC. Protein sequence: CASSQSPLAHNEQFF.

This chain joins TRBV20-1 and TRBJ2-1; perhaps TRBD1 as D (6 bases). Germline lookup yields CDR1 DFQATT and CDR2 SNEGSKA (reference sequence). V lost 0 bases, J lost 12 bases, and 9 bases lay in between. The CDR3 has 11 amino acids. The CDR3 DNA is TGCAGTGCTAGAGATTCCAGGGGGCAGTTCTTC. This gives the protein CSARDSRGQFF.

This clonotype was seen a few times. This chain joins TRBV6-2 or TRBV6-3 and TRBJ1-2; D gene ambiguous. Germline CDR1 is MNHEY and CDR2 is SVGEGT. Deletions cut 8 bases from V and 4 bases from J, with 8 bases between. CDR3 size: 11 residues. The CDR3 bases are TGTGCCAGCCGGTTGGGCTATGGCTACACCTTC. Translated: CASRLGYGYTF.

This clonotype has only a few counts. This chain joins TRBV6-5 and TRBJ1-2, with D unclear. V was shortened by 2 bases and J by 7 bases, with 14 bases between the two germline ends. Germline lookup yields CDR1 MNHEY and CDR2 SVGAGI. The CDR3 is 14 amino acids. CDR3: CASSYAAMSAGYTF. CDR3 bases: TGTGCCAGCAGTTACGCAGCGATGTCAGCTGGCTACACCTTC.

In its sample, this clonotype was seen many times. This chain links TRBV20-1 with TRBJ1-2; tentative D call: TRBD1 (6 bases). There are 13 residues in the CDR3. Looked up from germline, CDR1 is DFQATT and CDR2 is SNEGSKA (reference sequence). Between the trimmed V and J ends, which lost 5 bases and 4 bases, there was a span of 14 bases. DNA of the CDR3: TGCAGTGCTCCCCAGGGGCAGGGCTATGGCTACACCTTC. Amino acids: CSAPQGQGYGYTF.